The TCR beta chain under discussion was sequenced for a study of control samples from healthy donors and cancer patients. From germline, CDR1 is SGHAT and CDR2 FQNNGV. V shed 5 bases and J shed 4 bases, with 18 bases lying between them. The CDR3 runs to 16 residues. Only in-frame clones appear in the TCRdb table, and some are missing; sequencing was by immunoSEQ multiplex PCR. The data show some 410,000 clones, around 90% seen once. The sequence came from a man aged 35 to 55 with head and neck cancer. Sequences were obtained from PBMCs. This chain joins TRBV11-2 and TRBJ2-1; possibly TRBD2 for D (6 bases). CDR3 sequence reads: CASSRSEAGLYNEQFF. In DNA form, the CDR3 reads TGTGCCAGCAGCCGGTCCGAGGCGGGGTTATACAATGAGCAGTTCTTC.